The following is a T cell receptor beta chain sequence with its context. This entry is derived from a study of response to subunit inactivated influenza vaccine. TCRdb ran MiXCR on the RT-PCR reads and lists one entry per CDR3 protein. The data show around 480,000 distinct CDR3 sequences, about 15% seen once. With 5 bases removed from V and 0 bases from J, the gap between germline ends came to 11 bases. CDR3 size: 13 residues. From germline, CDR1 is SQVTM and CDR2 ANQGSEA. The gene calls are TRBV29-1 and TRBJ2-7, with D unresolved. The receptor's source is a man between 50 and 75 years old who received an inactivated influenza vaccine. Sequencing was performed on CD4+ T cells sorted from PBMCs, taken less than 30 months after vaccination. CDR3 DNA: TGCAGCGTTCAGGTGGGCGGCTCCTACGAGCAGTACTTC. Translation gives CSVQVGGSYEQYF.